This T cell receptor (beta chain) originates from a study of STAT5B mutations in CD4+ large granular lymphocyte leukemia. The CDR3 is 16 residues long. CDR1 and CDR2 from the germline V gene are MNHNY and SVGAGI (reference sequence). Some clones are missing from TCRdb's copy, which holds only in-frame ones; the method was immunoSEQ multiplex PCR. The profile shows more than 25,000 clones, around 86% of them singletons. This clonotype was sampled from a human donor in good health. Sequencing input: CD4+ T cells from blood buffy coats. The chain carries TRBV6-6 and TRBJ2-5; D gene ambiguous. TRBJ2-7 explains the end of the DNA better; the J call may be wrong. CDR3 sequence reads: CASRLHDGTPSYEQYF. CDR3 DNA sequence: TGTGCCAGCAGACTACATGATGGTACCCCCTCCTACGAGCAGTACTTC.